Listed here is a single TCR beta chain. Its antigen is unidentified. The V gene lost 5 bases and the J gene lost 5 bases, with 6 bases spanning the gap. Germline V CDR1 and CDR2: LNHDA, SQIVND (reference sequence). This CDR3 spans 12 amino acids. This sample was taken from a study of regulatory and conventional T cells in RAG deficiency. Findings of the study overall: Control T-cell subsets had markedly higher Shannon entropy and lower Simpson indices than RAG-deficient patients.

Blood CD4+ CD25-low CD127-high conventional T cells supplied the genomic DNA template. The method was immunoSEQ multiplex PCR; TCRdb's version includes in-frame clones alone and lacks a portion of them. The sample lists several thousand clones, about 94% occurring once. Sequencing was done on a sample of CD4+ effector T cells sorted from blood. This sequence was found in a human donor with RAG deficiency presenting as severe combined immunodeficiency. This rearrangement joins TRBV19 to TRBJ2-2; the D is unclear. CDR3 region: CASSQDTGELFF. The CDR3 DNA follows: TGTGCCAGTAGTCAGGATACCGGGGAGCTGTTTTTT.